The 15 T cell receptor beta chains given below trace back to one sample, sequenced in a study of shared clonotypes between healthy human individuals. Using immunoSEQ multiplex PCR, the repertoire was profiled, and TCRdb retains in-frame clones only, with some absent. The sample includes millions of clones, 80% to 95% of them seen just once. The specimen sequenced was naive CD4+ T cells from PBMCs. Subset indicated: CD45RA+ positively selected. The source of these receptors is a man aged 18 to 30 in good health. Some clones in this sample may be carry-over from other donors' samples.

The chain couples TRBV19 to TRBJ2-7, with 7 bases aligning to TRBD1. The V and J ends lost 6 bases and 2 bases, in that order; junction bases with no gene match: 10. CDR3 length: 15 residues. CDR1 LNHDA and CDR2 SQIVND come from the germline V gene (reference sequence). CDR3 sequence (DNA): TGTGCCAGTAGGTCCATGGCAGGGGGTACCTACGAGCAGTACTTC. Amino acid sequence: CASRSMAGGTYEQYF.

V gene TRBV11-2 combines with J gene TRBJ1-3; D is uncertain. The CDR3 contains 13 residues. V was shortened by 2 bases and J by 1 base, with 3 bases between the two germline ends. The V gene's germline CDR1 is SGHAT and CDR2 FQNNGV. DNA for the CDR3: TGTGCCAGCAGCTTACAATCTGGAAACACCATATATTTT. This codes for CASSLQSGNTIYF.

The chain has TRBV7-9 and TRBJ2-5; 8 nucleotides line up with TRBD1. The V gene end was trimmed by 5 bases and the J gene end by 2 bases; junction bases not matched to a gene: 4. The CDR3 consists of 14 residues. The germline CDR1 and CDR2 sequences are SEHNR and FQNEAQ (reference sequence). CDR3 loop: CASSVGTGQETQYF. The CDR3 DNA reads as TGTGCCAGCAGCGTTGGGACAGGACAAGAGACCCAGTACTTC.

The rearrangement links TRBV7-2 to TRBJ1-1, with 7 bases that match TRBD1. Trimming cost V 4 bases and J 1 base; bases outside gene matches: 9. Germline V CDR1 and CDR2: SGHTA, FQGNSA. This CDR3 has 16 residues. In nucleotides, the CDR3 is TGTGCCAGCAGCTCGCAAAGCAGGGGGACGAACACTGAAGCTTTCTTT. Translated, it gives CASSSQSRGTNTEAFF.

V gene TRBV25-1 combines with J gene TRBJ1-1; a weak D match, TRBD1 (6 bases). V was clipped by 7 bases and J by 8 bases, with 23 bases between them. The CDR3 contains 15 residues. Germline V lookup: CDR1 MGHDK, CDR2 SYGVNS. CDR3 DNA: TGTGCCAGCACCCGGTCCTTAACAGGGTCAGTAGAAGCTTTCTTT. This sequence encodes CASTRSLTGSVEAFF.

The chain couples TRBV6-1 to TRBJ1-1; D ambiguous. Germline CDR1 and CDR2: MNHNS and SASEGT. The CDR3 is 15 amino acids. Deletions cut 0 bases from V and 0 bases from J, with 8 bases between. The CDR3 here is CASSEAGGLNTEAFF. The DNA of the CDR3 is TGTGCCAGCAGTGAAGCGGGCGGGTTGAACACTGAAGCTTTCTTT.

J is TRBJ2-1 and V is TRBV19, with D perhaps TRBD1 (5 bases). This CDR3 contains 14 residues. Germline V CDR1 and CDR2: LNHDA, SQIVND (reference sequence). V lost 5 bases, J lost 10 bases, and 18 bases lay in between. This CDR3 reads CASSPRTRALEQFF. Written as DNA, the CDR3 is TGTGCCAGTAGTCCGCGGACACGCGCCCTGGAGCAGTTCTTC.

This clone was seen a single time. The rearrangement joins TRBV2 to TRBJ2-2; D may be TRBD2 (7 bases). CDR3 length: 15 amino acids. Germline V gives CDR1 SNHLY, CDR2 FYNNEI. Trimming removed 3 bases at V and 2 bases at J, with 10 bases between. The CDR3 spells CASSEGGGNTGELFF. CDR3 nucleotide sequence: TGTGCCAGCAGTGAGGGAGGGGGAAACACCGGGGAGCTGTTTTTT.

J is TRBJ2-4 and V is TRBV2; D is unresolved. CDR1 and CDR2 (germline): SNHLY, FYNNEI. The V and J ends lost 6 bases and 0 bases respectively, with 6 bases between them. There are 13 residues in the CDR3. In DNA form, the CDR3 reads TGTGCCAGCAGGGGTTTAGCCAAAAACATTCAGTACTTC. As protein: CASRGLAKNIQYF. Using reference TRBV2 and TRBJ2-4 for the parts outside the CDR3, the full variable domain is EPEVTQTPSHQVTQMGQEVILRCVPISNHLYFYWYRQILGQKVEFLVSFYNNEISEKSEIFDDQFSVERPDGSNFTLKIRSTKLEDSAMYFCASRGLAKNIQYFGAGTRLSVL.

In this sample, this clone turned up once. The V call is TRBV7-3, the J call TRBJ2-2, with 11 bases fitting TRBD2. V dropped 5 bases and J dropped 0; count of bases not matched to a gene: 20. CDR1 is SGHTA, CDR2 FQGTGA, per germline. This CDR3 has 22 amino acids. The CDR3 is CASSRGALGTSGIGANTGELFF. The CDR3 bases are TGTGCCAGCAGCCGAGGCGCTCTCGGGACTAGCGGAATCGGGGCGAACACCGGGGAGCTGTTTTTT.

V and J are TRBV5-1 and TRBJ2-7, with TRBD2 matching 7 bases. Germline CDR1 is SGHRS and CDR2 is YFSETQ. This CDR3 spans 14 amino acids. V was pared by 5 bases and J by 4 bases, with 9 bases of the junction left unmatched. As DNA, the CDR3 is TGCGCCAGCAGTGGGCCTAGCGGAAAGTACGAGCAGTACTTC. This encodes CASSGPSGKYEQYF.

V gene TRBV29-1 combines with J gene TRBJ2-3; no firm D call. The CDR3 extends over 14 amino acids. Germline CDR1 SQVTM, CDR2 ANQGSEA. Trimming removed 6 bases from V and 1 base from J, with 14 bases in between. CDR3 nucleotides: TGCAGCGTCGAAAGGCGTGCTGGCACAGATACGCAGTATTTT. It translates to CSVERRAGTDTQYF.

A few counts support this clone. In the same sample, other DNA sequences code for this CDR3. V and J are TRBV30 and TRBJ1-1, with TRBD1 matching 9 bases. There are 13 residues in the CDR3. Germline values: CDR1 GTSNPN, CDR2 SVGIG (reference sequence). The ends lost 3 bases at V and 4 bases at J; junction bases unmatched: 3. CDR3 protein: CAWSGQGTTEAFF. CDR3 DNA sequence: TGTGCCTGGAGCGGACAGGGGACCACTGAAGCTTTCTTT. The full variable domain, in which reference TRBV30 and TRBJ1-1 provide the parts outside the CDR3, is SQTIHQWPATLVQPVGSPLSLECTVEGTSNPNLYWYRQAAGRGLQLLFYSVGIGQISSEVPQNLSASRPQDRQFILSSKKLLLSDSGFYLCAWSGQGTTEAFFGQGTRLTVV.

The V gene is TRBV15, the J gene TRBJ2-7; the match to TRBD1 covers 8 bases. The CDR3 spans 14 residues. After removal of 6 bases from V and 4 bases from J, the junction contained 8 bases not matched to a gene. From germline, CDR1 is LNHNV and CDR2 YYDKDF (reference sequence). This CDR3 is CATSPSGGFYEQYF. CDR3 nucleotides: TGTGCCACCAGTCCCTCAGGGGGCTTTTACGAGCAGTACTTC.

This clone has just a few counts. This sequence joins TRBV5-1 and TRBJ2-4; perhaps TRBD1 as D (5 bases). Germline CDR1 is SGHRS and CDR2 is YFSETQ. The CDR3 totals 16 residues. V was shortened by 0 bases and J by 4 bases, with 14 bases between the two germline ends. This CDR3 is CASSLDGSRTKNIQYF. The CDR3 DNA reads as TGCGCCAGCAGCTTGGATGGCAGTAGGACAAAAAACATTCAGTACTTC. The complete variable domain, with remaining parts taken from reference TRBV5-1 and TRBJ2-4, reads KAGVTQTPRYLIKTRGQQVTLSCSPISGHRSVSWYQQTPGQGLQFLFEYFSETQRNKGNFPGRFSGRQFSNSRSEMNVSTLELGDSALYLCASSLDGSRTKNIQYFGAGTRLSVL.